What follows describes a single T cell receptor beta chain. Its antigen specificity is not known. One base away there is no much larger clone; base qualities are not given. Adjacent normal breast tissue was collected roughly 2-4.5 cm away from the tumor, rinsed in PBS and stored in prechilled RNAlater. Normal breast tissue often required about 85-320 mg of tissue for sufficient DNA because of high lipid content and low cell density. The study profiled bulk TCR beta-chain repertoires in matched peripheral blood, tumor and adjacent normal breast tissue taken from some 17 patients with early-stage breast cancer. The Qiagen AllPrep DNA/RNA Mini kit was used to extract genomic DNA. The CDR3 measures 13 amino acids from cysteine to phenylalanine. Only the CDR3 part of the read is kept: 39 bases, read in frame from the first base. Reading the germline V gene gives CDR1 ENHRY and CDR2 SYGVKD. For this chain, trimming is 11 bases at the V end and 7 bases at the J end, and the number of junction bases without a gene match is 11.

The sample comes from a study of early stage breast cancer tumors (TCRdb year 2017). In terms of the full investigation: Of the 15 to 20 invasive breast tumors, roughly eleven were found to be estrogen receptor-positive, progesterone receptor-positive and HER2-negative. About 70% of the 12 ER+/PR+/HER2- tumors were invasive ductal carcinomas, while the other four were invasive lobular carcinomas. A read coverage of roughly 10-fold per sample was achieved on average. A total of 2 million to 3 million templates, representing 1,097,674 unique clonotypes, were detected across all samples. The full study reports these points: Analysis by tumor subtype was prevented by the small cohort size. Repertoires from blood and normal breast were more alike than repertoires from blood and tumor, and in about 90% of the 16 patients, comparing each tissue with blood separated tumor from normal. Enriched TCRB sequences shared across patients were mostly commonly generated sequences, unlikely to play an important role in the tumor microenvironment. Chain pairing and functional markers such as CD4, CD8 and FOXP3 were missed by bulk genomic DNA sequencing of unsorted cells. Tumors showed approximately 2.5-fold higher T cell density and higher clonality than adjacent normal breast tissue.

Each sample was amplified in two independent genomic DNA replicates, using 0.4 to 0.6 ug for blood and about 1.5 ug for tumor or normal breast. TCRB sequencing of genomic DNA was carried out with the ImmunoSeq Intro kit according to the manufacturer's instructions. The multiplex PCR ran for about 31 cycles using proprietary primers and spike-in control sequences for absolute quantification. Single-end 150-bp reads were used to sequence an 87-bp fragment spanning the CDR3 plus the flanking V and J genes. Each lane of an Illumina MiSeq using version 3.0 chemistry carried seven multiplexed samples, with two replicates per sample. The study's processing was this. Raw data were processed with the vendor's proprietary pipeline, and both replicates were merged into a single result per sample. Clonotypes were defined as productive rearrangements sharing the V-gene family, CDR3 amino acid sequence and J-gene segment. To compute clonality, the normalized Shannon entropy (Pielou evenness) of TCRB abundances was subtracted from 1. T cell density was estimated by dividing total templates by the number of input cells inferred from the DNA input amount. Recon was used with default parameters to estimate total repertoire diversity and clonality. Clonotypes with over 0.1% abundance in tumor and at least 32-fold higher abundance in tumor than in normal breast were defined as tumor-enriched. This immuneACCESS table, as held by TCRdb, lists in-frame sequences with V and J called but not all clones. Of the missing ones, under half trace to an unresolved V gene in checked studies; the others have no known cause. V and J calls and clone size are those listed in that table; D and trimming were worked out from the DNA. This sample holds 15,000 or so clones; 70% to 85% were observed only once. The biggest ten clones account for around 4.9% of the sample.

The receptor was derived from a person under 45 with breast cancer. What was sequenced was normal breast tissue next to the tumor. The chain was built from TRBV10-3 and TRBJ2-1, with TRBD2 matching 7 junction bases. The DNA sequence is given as TGTGCCGCAGCGGGACTACCTTGGAATGAGCAGTTCTTC. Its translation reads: CAAAGLPWNEQFF.